The 8 T cell receptor beta chains below all came from one sample that was sequenced in a study of cytomegalovirus exposure and HLA in healthy donors. A multiplex PCR was run with 60 Vbeta primers and 13 Jbeta primers. Some clones are missing from TCRdb's copy, which holds only in-frame ones; the method was immunoSEQ multiplex PCR. The sample lists 190,000 or so clones; roughly four fifths were seen once. The sequenced material came from PBMCs. These receptors were obtained from a woman aged 45 to 65 in good health and CMV-seropositive.

The chain employs TRBV18 and TRBJ1-2; perhaps TRBD1 as D (6 bases). The germline CDR1 and CDR2 sequences are KGHSH and LQKENI. This CDR3 has 13 residues. V lost 6 bases and J lost 2, with 10 bases in between. CDR3 coding DNA: TGTGCCAGCTCTATACAGGGAAACTATGGCTACACCTTC. As protein: CASSIQGNYGYTF.

The chain couples TRBV11-2 to TRBJ1-4; 8 nucleotides line up with TRBD1. This CDR3 region has 14 residues. Trimming cost V 5 bases and J 7 bases; bases outside gene matches: 6. Per the germline V gene, CDR1 is SGHAT and CDR2 is FQNNGV. The CDR3 sequence: CASSPDRAAEKLFF. CDR3 in DNA: TGTGCCAGCAGCCCGGACAGGGCGGCTGAAAAACTGTTTTTT.

The chain uses TRBV6-1 and TRBJ1-1; 8 bases agree with TRBD1. The CDR3 is 14 residues long. V shed 7 bases and J 0 bases; nucleotides not matched to a gene: 4. Germline V gene data show CDR1 as MNHNS and CDR2 as SASEGT. This CDR3 is CASTRQGMNTEAFF. In DNA, the CDR3 is TGTGCCAGCACGAGACAGGGGATGAACACTGAAGCTTTCTTT.

This chain links TRBV5-1 with TRBJ1-3; maybe TRBD1 (6 bases). With 4 bases removed from V and 7 bases from J, the gap between germline ends came to 18 bases. Germline V gene lookup returns CDR1 SGHRS and CDR2 YFSETQ. The CDR3 runs to 15 residues. This chain's CDR3 is CASSTGQTGPNTIYF. The CDR3 nucleotides are TGCGCCAGCAGCACCGGACAGACAGGCCCGAACACCATATATTTT.

This chain uses TRBV21-1 with TRBJ1-1. TRBV21-1 is assigned pseudogene status. The CDR3 sequence is 17 residues long. The CDR3 region has the DNA TGTGCCAGCAGCAAAGAAGAACGGTTAGGAGGGAACACTGAAGCTTTCTTT. Amino acids: CASSKEERLGGNTEAFF.

This chain connects TRBV6-1 to TRBJ2-5, with 8 bases that match TRBD2. V trimming: 3 bases; J trimming: 4 bases; junction bases outside the gene matches: 7. The CDR3 has 15 residues. Germline CDR1 MNHNS, CDR2 SASEGT. Here the CDR3 DNA reads TGTGCCAGCAGTGAGCCGGGACTAGGGGTAGAGACCCAGTACTTC. Its protein product is CASSEPGLGVETQYF.

The chain joins TRBV7-9 to TRBJ1-2; 7 nucleotides line up with TRBD1. The germline V gene has CDR1 SEHNR and CDR2 FQNEAQ (reference sequence). The CDR3 is made up of 15 amino acids. The junction had 9 bases not matched to a gene; V was cut back by 4 bases and J by 4 bases. CDR3 loop: CASSSSQGVVYGYTF. DNA for the CDR3: TGTGCCAGCAGCTCAAGTCAGGGGGTAGTCTATGGCTACACCTTC.

The chain carries TRBV7-8 and TRBJ2-2; 8 bases match TRBD1. The germline CDR1 and CDR2 sequences are SGHVS and FQNEAQ. Losses at the gene ends were 3 bases for V and 4 bases for J; bases not matched to a gene: 4. The CDR3 has 15 amino acids. For the CDR3, the DNA is TGTGCCAGCAGCTTCCGGGACAGGCCCACCGGGGAGCTGTTTTTT. Amino acids: CASSFRDRPTGELFF.